A single T cell receptor (beta chain) is shown here with its context. This clone turned up a few times. It lacks a known antigen. Base qualities are not at hand, and no much larger clone is one base apart. Patients with a history of autoimmune disease or receiving systemic immunosuppression were excluded from the trial. Peripheral blood for TCR sequencing was collected from all dose cohorts at baseline, on cycle 4 day 1, and on cycle 7 day 1. Samples came from an open-label, multicenter, first-in-human phase I dose-escalation trial of ivuxolimab. Adults with locally advanced or metastatic melanoma, renal cell, hepatocellular, or head and neck squamous cell carcinoma were enrolled in the trial. Before TCR sequencing, CD4+ T cells and CD8+ T cells from peripheral blood were sorted into separate populations. Genomic DNA was isolated from the sorted cells so that the TCRbeta CDR3 region could be sequenced. The immunoSEQ Assay was used for sequencing of TCRbeta CDR3 regions. TCRdb holds this immuneACCESS table with in-frame rearrangements only. Some clones are missing; in checked studies, unresolved V genes explain under half, and the rest has no known cause. Across this sample there are tens of thousands of clones, with around 90% seen only once. 30% to 35% of the sample belongs to the ten largest clones.

This entry comes from a study of OX40 agonist ivuxolimab in advanced cancers. Regarding the study in general: Ivuxolimab was an agonistic, fully human IgG2 monoclonal antibody directed against OX40 (CD134), a costimulatory receptor. Intravenous ivuxolimab was administered to patients every 2 weeks at six dose levels: 0.01, 0.1, 0.3, 1.5, 3 and 10 mg/kg. Of the 50 or so patients in dose escalation, around 20 had hepatocellular carcinoma, around 15 had melanoma, 9 had renal cell carcinoma and 9 had head and neck cancer. In the dose-escalation cohort, roughly 80% of patients were male, and the mean age was approximately 60 years, with a range of roughly 20 to 80. Patients were allowed to have had prior anti-PD-1, anti-PD-L1 or anti-CTLA-4 therapy, and approximately 43% of the dose-escalation patients had previously received checkpoint inhibitors. Partial responses occurred in three dose-escalation patients: two with cutaneous melanoma and one with hepatocellular carcinoma. The purpose of peripheral TCRbeta sequencing was to test whether ivuxolimab changed TCR sequence diversity and led to clonal T-cell expansion. The paper covers the monotherapy dose-escalation part of the phase I ivuxolimab trial, which included N ≈ 54 patients. Summary of the overall study and its limitations: The antigen specificity of the peripheral T cells that underwent clonal expansion was not determined. After ivuxolimab, more expanded clones were found on average in CD8+ T cells than in CD4+ T cells. At doses of 0.1 to 3.0 mg/kg, clonal expansion of both CD4+ and CD8+ blood T cells was observed from baseline to week 6. In the 0.1-3.0 mg/kg groups, partial responders had among the lowest normalized peripheral clonal expansion, particularly in CD8+ T cells. Low levels of normalized T-cell clonal expansion were also seen in some patients who did not respond.

The CDR3, from cysteine to phenylalanine, totals 13 residues. The sequence is cut down to CDR3 DNA, 39 bases in frame from base 1. From the germline V gene, CDR1 is SGHAT and CDR2 is FQNNGV. The trim is 2 bases for V and 5 bases for J, with a gap of 9 bases between the germline ends. The sequence derives from an adult with an advanced solid tumor such as melanoma, head and neck, liver or kidney cancer. The chain couples TRBV11-2 to TRBJ1-2; possibly the D gene is TRBD1, per 6 matching bases. Specimen: CD4+ or CD8+ T cells sorted from blood, collected in a trial of the OX40 agonist ivuxolimab. CDR3 region: CASSLSGQYGYTF. Here is the DNA: TGTGCCAGCAGCTTATCAGGACAGTATGGCTACACCTTC. With the rest looked up from the reference TRBV11-2 and TRBJ1-2 genes rather than sequenced, the full variable domain is EAGVAQSPRYKIIEKRQSVAFWCNPISGHATLYWYQQILGQGPKLLIQFQNNGVVDDSQLPKDRFSAERLKGVDSTLKIQPAKLEDSAVYLCASSLSGQYGYTFGSGTRLTVV.